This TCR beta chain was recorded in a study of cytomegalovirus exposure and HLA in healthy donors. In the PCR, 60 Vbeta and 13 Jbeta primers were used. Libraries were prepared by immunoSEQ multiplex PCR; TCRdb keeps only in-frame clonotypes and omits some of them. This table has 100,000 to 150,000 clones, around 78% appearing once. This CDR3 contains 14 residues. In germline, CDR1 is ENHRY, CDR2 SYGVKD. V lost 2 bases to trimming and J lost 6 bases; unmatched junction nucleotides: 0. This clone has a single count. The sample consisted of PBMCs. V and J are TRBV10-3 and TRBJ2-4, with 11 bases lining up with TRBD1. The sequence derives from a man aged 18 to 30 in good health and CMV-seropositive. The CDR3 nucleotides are TGTGCCATCAGTGAGGGACAGGGGGCAAACATTCAGTACTTC. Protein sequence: CAISEGQGANIQYF.